Below are 14 T cell receptor beta chains sequenced from a single sample in a study of cytomegalovirus exposure and HLA in healthy donors. The assay was immunoSEQ multiplex PCR, and TCRdb's table has in-frame clones only and misses some. The data hold 65,000 to 70,000 clones, with about nine tenths observed a single time. Sequencing input: PBMCs. The receptors were gathered from a man between 18 and 35 years old in good health and CMV-seronegative.

The gene calls are TRBV13 and TRBJ2-7, with 8 bases identical to TRBD1. The trim removed 8 bases at V and 3 bases at J, leaving 9 bases unmatched. CDR1 is PRHDT and CDR2 is FYEKMQ in the germline V gene (reference sequence). The CDR3 has 14 residues. This chain's CDR3 is CASLLRDRNYEQYF. Here the CDR3 DNA reads TGTGCCAGCTTGCTCCGGGACAGGAACTACGAGCAGTACTTC. Complete variable domain (other parts from reference TRBV13 and TRBJ2-7): AAGVIQSPRHLIKEKRETATLKCYPIPRHDTVYWYQQGPGQDPQFLISFYEKMQSDKGSIPDRFSAQQFSDYHSELNMSSLELGDSALYFCASLLRDRNYEQYFGPGTRLTVT.

V and J are TRBV6-1 and TRBJ1-2; perhaps TRBD1 as D (6 bases). The V and J ends lost 3 bases and 8 bases respectively, with 13 bases between them. CDR3 length equals 13 residues. CDR1 MNHNS and CDR2 SASEGT come from the germline V gene. In nucleotides, the CDR3 is TGTGCCAGCAGTGACAGGGGCCGCGGCGGCTACACCTTC. Translated, it gives CASSDRGRGGYTF.

J is TRBJ2-2 and V is TRBV6-6; D might be TRBD1 (5 bases). Trimming removed 8 bases from V and 7 bases from J, with 17 bases in between. The CDR3 is 14 amino acids. Germline V gives CDR1 MNHNY, CDR2 SVGAGI (reference sequence). This CDR3 reads CASLLIREIGELFF. The CDR3, as DNA: TGTGCCAGCTTATTAATCAGGGAAATCGGGGAGCTGTTTTTT.

The genes are TRBV11-1 and TRBJ2-1; 9 bases agree with TRBD2. From germline, CDR1 is SGHAT and CDR2 FQDESV (reference sequence). V shed 2 bases, J shed 7 bases, and the junction held 6 bases outside the gene matches. This CDR3 comprises 15 residues. CDR3: CASSLFLAGINEQFF. CDR3 nucleotides: TGTGCCAGCAGCTTATTCCTAGCGGGGATTAATGAGCAGTTCTTC.

The chain couples TRBV28 to TRBJ1-1; TRBD1 matches at 8 bases. Germline V gene sequence: CDR1 MDHEN, CDR2 SYDVKM. The V segment lost 5 bases and the J segment 0 bases; nucleotides outside the gene matches: 5. This CDR3 spans 15 amino acids. In nucleotides, the CDR3 is TGTGCCAGCAGTCCGGACAGGGAAGTGAACACTGAAGCTTTCTTT. It translates to CASSPDREVNTEAFF. The whole variable domain, filled in from reference TRBV28 and TRBJ1-1, reads DVKVTQSSRYLVKRTGEKVFLECVQDMDHENMFWYRQDPGLGLRLIYFSYDVKMKEKGDIPEGYSVSREKKERFSLILESASTNQTSMYLCASSPDREVNTEAFFGQGTRLTVV.

The chain has TRBV4-3 and TRBJ2-7, with 10 bases fitting TRBD2. Germline trimming cut 4 bases from V and 3 bases from J; bases unmatched to any gene: 6. Looked up from germline, CDR1 is LGHNA and CDR2 is YSLEER. The CDR3 consists of 15 residues. The CDR3 loop is CASSLGRLAGYEQYF. The CDR3 bases are TGCGCCAGCAGCCTTGGGCGACTAGCGGGCTACGAGCAGTACTTC.

The CDR3 is CASSVVGSREISYGYTF. CDR3 in DNA: TGTGCCAGCAGCGTAGTCGGATCCAGGGAAATTTCCTATGGCTACACCTTC. V usage is TRBV9 and J usage is TRBJ1-2; possibly TRBD1 for D (5 bases). This CDR3 is 17 amino acids long. Germline V gene sequence: CDR1 SGDLS, CDR2 YYNGEE. V was clipped by 0 bases and J by 4 bases, with 19 bases between them.

The chain links TRBV7-2 to TRBJ2-3, with D uncertain. The CDR3 consists of 16 residues. Trimming pared 5 bases from V and 2 bases from J, leaving 17 bases between. CDR1 is SGHTA and CDR2 is FQGNSA in the germline V gene. Here the CDR3 reads CASSPGILTATDTQYF. The CDR3 bases are TGTGCCAGCAGCCCCGGAATCCTCACAGCCACAGATACGCAGTATTTT. Based on the CDR3 plus reference TRBV7-2 and TRBJ2-3, the full variable domain is GAGVSQSPSNKVTEKGKDVELRCDPISGHTALYWYRQSLGQGLEFLIYFQGNSAPDKSGLPSDRFSAERTGGSVSTLTIQRTQQEDSAVYLCASSPGILTATDTQYFGPGTRLTVL.

The rearrangement joins TRBV4-3 to TRBJ1-2; no definite D call. Germline CDR1 reads LGHNA; CDR2 reads YSLEER. The CDR3 has 13 residues. V lost 2 bases and J 8 bases, leaving 12 bases between the germline ends. CDR3 protein: CASSQTVPGGYTF. CDR3 in DNA: TGCGCCAGCAGCCAAACGGTCCCCGGGGGCTACACCTTC.

The rearrangement links TRBV28 to TRBJ1-5, with D uncertain. Trimming shortened V by 6 bases and J by 5 bases, and 11 bases separated the two germline ends. The CDR3 has 13 residues. Germline assignment: CDR1 MDHEN and CDR2 SYDVKM. Here the CDR3 reads CASRNSGDQPQHF. The DNA of the CDR3 is TGTGCCAGCAGAAATAGCGGCGATCAGCCCCAGCATTTT.

The rearrangement uses TRBV27 and TRBJ1-5; a possible D gene is TRBD1 (6 bases). The ends were cut back, 3 bases at V and 4 bases at J, with 13 bases in the middle. This CDR3 region has 15 residues. Germline V lookup: CDR1 MNHEY, CDR2 SMNVEV (reference sequence). The CDR3 reads CASSFEGVLNQPQHF. CDR3 coding DNA: TGTGCCAGCAGTTTTGAGGGGGTCCTGAATCAGCCCCAGCATTTT.

This chain uses TRBV9 with TRBJ2-1; 11 nucleotides match TRBD2. Germline CDR1 reads SGDLS; CDR2 reads YYNGEE. This CDR3 is built from 19 residues. With 3 bases clipped from V and 1 base from J, the junction kept 12 bases outside the gene matches. The CDR3 here is CASSEGWGLAGGSYNEQFF. CDR3 nucleotide sequence: TGTGCCAGCAGCGAAGGATGGGGGCTAGCGGGAGGTTCCTACAATGAGCAGTTCTTC.

This clone was counted a single time. V is TRBV19 and J is TRBJ1-2; D call uncertain. Per the germline V gene, CDR1 is LNHDA and CDR2 is SQIVND (reference sequence). The V gene lost 5 bases and the J gene lost 9 bases, with 4 bases spanning the gap. CDR3 size: 9 residues. CDR3: CASSRSYTF. CDR3 nucleotides: TGTGCCAGTAGTCGTAGCTACACCTTC.

The CDR3 here is CASSLTPGGRANYGYTF. The CDR3, as DNA: TGTGCCAGCAGCCTCACCCCTGGGGGCCGAGCTAACTATGGCTACACCTTC. This chain connects TRBV5-6 to TRBJ1-2; tentative D call: TRBD1 (6 bases). The CDR3 is 17 amino acids. Per the germline V gene, CDR1 is SGHDT and CDR2 is YYEEEE. Trimming pared 4 bases from V and 0 bases from J, leaving 19 bases between.